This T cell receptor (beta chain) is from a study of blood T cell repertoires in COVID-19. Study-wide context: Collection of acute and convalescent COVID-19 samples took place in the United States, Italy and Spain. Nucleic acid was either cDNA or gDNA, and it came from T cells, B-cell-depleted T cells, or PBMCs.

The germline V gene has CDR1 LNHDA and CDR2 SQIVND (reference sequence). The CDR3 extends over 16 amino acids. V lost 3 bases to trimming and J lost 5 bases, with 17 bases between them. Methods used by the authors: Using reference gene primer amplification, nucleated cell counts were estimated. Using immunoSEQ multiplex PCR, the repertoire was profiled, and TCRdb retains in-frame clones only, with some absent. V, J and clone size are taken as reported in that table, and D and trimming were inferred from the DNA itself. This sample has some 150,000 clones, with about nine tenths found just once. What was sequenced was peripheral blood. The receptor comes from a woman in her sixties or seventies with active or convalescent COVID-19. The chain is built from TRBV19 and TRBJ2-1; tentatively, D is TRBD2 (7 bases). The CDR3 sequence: CASSIPTGGPNNEQFF. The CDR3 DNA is TGTGCCAGTAGTATTCCTACGGGGGGCCCAAACAATGAGCAGTTCTTC.